Shown below are 19 T cell receptor gamma chains from a single sample sequenced in a study of γδ T cells in repeated Plasmodium falciparum infection. Vgamma9/Vdelta2+ and Vdelta2-negative gammadelta T cells were flow-sorted from PBMC for bulk sequencing. TCRdb re-called the multiplex PCR reads via CATT. The sample yields about 30,000 gamma-chain clones, about 1.5% seen once. Material: gamma-delta T cells from blood. Receptors originate from a pool of human donors (malaria-infected and uninfected, not separated).

This clone qualifies as medium-sized (0.01 to 0.1%). The same CDR3 is also encoded by other DNA sequences in this sample. The chain uses TRGV9 and TRGJP. Germline values: CDR1 GITISATS, CDR2 ISYDGTV (reference sequence). The V gene end was trimmed by 0 bases and the J gene end by 7 bases; junction bases not matched to a gene: 6. This CDR3 spans 17 amino acids. CDR3: CALWEVQSELGKKIKVF. The CDR3 bases are TGTGCCTTGTGGGAGGTGCAATCCGAGTTGGGCAAAAAAATCAAGGTATTT.

This clone has only a few counts. TCRdb pairs this DNA with a much larger clone's protein that differs at residue 3, likely a read error; the protein shown was translated from the DNA. This sequence joins TRGV4 and TRGJ1 or TRGJ2. Since TCRdb gives no J gene, matching the DNA to germline was used here to assign it. This CDR3 has 13 residues. Germline values: CDR1 EGSTGY, CDR2 YDSYTSSV. As DNA, the CDR3 is TGTGCCGCCTGGGATGCCCAATGGTATAAGAAACTCTTT. Translated: CAAWDAQWYKKLF.

Turning to this clone: A read error is the likely source, as a far larger clone sits one nucleotide away. The sample has other DNA sequences that encode this CDR3 too. The rearrangement links TRGV9 to TRGJ1 or TRGJ2. TCRdb offers no J gene call, so here the DNA was matched to germline to obtain one. The germline V gene has CDR1 GITISATS and CDR2 ISYDGTV (reference sequence). CDR3 length: 13 amino acids. The chain's CDR3 is CALWGPFYYKKLF. In DNA, the CDR3 is TGTGCCCTGTGGGGTCCTTTTTATTATAAGAAACTCTTT.

This clone was counted a few times. The protein in TCRdb stems from a much larger clone and differs at residue 4 from this DNA's translation, likely a read error; here the protein is translated from the DNA. The J gene is TRGJ1 or TRGJ2, the V gene TRGV9. No J gene is reported in TCRdb; it was inferred here by comparing the DNA with germline. The CDR3 has 14 residues. From germline, CDR1 is GITISATS and CDR2 ISYDGTV (reference sequence). The CDR3, as DNA: TGTGCCTTGCGGGAGCCGTCGAATTATTATAAGAAACTCTTT. It yields the protein CALREPSNYYKKLF.

In its sample, this clone was seen many times. The protein that TCRdb holds for this DNA derives from a much larger clone and differs from the translated DNA at residue 8, which likely indicates a read error; the protein shown here is translated from the DNA. This chain's CDR3 is CALWEAGCYKKLF. The CDR3 DNA reads as TGTGCCTTGTGGGAGGCAGGGTGTTATAAGAAACTCTTT. This chain uses TRGV9 with TRGJ1 or TRGJ2. The J gene is not listed in TCRdb, so it was assigned here from a DNA match to germline. Germline CDR1 reads GITISATS; CDR2 reads ISYDGTV (reference sequence). CDR3 length: 13 amino acids. After removal of 2 bases from V and 6 bases from J, the junction contained 7 bases not matched to a gene.

This clone showed up just a few times. This likely stems from a read error, as it lies one base from a far larger clone. Other nucleotide sequences from this sample produce the same CDR3. The chain links TRGV9 to TRGJP. TCRdb gives no J gene; it was assigned here by matching the DNA to germline. The CDR3 length is 18 residues. The V gene's germline CDR1 is GITISATS and CDR2 ISYDGTV (reference sequence). CDR3 region: CALWEVVAQELGKKIKVF. The CDR3 DNA follows: TGTGCCTTGTGGGAGGTGGTGGCGCAAGAGTTAGGCAAAAAAATCAAGGTATTT.

Worth noting for this clone: With only one base between it and a far larger clone, this is likely a read error. Other DNA sequences from this sample encode an identical CDR3 as well. V is TRGV8 and J is TRGJ1 or TRGJ2. V gave up 4 bases and J gave up 10 bases; unmatched junction bases: 13. Germline values: CDR1 VENAVY, CDR2 YDSYNSRV. The CDR3 length is 13 residues. CDR3: CATWDLRGEKKLF. The DNA of the CDR3 is TGTGCCACCTGGGACCTGAGGGGAGAGAAGAAACTCTTT.

As to this clone: The TCRdb record carries a much larger clone's protein, which differs from this DNA's translation at residue 3; a read error is the likely cause, and the protein listed here is the DNA translation. The chain joins TRGV9 to TRGJ1 or TRGJ2. Here the J gene was assigned by germline matching of the DNA, as TCRdb has none. This CDR3 is 13 amino acids long. The germline CDR1 and CDR2 sequences are GITISATS and ISYDGTV (reference sequence). The DNA for the CDR3 is TGTGCCTCGTGGGAGGTCAAATATTATAAGAAACTCTTT. This translates into CASWEVKYYKKLF.

By its share, this clone is medium-sized. With only one base between it and a far larger clone, this is likely a read error. Other nucleotide sequences from this sample produce the same CDR3. The chain combines TRGV9 with TRGJP. The CDR3 runs 16 residues. In germline, CDR1 is GITISATS, CDR2 ISYDGTV (reference sequence). The junction had 2 bases not matched to a gene; V was cut back by 3 bases and J by 3 bases. The CDR3 DNA is TGTGCCTTGTGGGAGTTGCAAGAGTTGGGCAAAAAAATCAAGGTATTT. Residues: CALWELQELGKKIKVF.

This clone came up many times. The chain has TRGV8 and TRGJP1. V gave up 2 bases and J gave up 8 bases; unmatched junction bases: 5. There are 13 residues in the CDR3. Germline values: CDR1 VENAVY, CDR2 YDSYNSRV. CDR3 in DNA: TGTGCCACCTGGGATATCTCCGGTTGGTTCAAGATATTT. Its protein is CATWDISGWFKIF.

Remarks on this clone: This likely stems from a read error, as it lies one base from a far larger clone. V gene TRGV4 combines with J gene TRGJP2. TCRdb records no J gene; here it was assigned by comparing the DNA to germline. Germline V gives CDR1 EGSTGY, CDR2 YDSYTSSV. The CDR3 extends over 13 amino acids. CDR3: CATWALSDWIKTF. The CDR3 DNA sequence: TGCGCCACCTGGGCGCTGAGTGATTGGATCAAGACGTTT.

This clone was detected ten times or more. The protein that TCRdb holds for this DNA derives from a much larger clone and differs from the translated DNA at residue 8, which likely indicates a read error; the protein shown here is translated from the DNA. The V call is TRGV9, the J call TRGJ1 or TRGJ2. The J gene was not available in TCRdb and was assigned here by matching the DNA to germline segments. The CDR3 runs to 14 residues. V lost 0 bases, J lost 9 bases, and 11 bases stayed unmatched. Per germline, CDR1 GITISATS and CDR2 ISYDGTV (reference sequence). CDR3 coding DNA: TGTGCCTTGTGGGAGGTGCAGGGGGGGCCTAAGAAACTCTTT. As protein: CALWEVQGGPKKLF.

About this clone itself: TCRdb records a much larger clone's protein for this DNA, with a difference at residue 4 that likely arises from a read error; the protein given is the translation of the DNA. The V call is TRGV4, the J call TRGJ1 or TRGJ2. TCRdb carries no J gene annotation; the J gene was assigned here by matching the DNA with germline. Per germline, CDR1 EGSTGY and CDR2 YDSYTSSV. This CDR3 contains 13 residues. For the CDR3, the DNA is TGTGCCACCCGGGATGGCGGGAGGGGTAAGAAACTCTTT. Translating gives CATRDGGRGKKLF.

The table lists this clone with many counts. TCRdb's protein for this DNA is that of a much larger clone and differs from the translation at residue 3, likely a read error; the protein shown is the DNA translation. V and J are TRGV8 and TRGJ1 or TRGJ2. TCRdb is silent on the J gene; assignment here came from matching the DNA to germline. Looked up from germline, CDR1 is VENAVY and CDR2 is YDSYNSRV. The CDR3 spans 12 residues. The CDR3 protein is CAPWDRKYKKLF. The CDR3 nucleotides read TGTGCCCCCTGGGATAGGAAATATAAGAAACTCTTT.

This clone has only a few counts. A far larger clone is off by one base, so a read error is likely. Here the V gene is TRGV4, but the J gene went uncalled. The CDR3 has 13 residues. Germline V lookup: CDR1 EGSTGY, CDR2 YDSYTSSV. The CDR3, as DNA: TGTGCCACCTGGGATGGTTCCAATTATAAGAAGCTCTTT. Amino acid sequence: CATWDGSNYKKLF.

As regards this clone: The TCRdb record carries a much larger clone's protein, which differs from this DNA's translation at residue 6; a read error is the likely cause, and the protein listed here is the DNA translation. This sequence joins TRGV9 and TRGJP1. Matching the DNA to germline supplied the J gene, which TCRdb does not give. The J segment lost 4 bases and the V segment lost 4 bases, leaving 3 bases of the junction unmatched. Germline lookup yields CDR1 GITISATS and CDR2 ISYDGTV (reference sequence). CDR3 length: 13 residues. CDR3 loop: CALWDITGWFKIF. CDR3 in DNA: TGTGCCTTGTGGGATATCACTGGTTGGTTCAAGATATTT.

Concerning this clone itself: This is likely an artifact of a read error, given a far larger clone one base away. Other DNA sequences in this sample translate to the same CDR3. This chain links TRGV9 with TRGJP. The J gene was missing in TCRdb and was found by matching the end of the DNA to germline. The CDR3 runs 18 residues. V was pared by 1 base and J by 3 bases, with 6 bases of the junction left unmatched. Looked up from germline, CDR1 is GITISATS and CDR2 is ISYDGTV (reference sequence). CDR3 in DNA: TGTGCCTTGTGGGAGGTAGGTACGCAAGAGTTGGGCAAAAAAATCAAGGTATTT. Protein product: CALWEVGTQELGKKIKVF.

This clone was counted between two and nine times. The translation of this DNA and the TCRdb protein of a much larger clone differ at residue 4, probably owing to a read error; the protein shown here is translated from the DNA. The chain carries TRGV8 and TRGJP2. The J gene, not given by TCRdb, was assigned here from a germline match of the nucleotide sequence. The CDR3 spans 13 residues. CDR1 and CDR2 from the germline V gene are VENAVY and YDSYNSRV. In DNA, the CDR3 is TGTGCCACCCGGGATAGGCGTGATTGGATCAAGACGTTT. Amino acids: CATRDRRDWIKTF.

This clone was observed at least ten times. The rearrangement joins TRGV4 to TRGJ1 or TRGJ2. V gave up 0 bases and J gave up 0 bases; unmatched junction bases: 5. The length of the CDR3 is 15 residues. CDR1 EGSTGY and CDR2 YDSYTSSV come from the germline V gene. CDR3 in amino acids: CATWDGLWNYYKKLF. The DNA of the CDR3 is TGTGCCACCTGGGATGGGCTGTGGAATTATTATAAGAAACTCTTT.